This T cell receptor (beta chain) was sequenced in a study of blood T cell repertoires in COVID-19. Measured with immunoSEQ multiplex PCR; TCRdb has only the in-frame clones, and not every one. The sample yields around 200,000 clones, about 80% seen once. Material: peripheral blood. The TCR comes from a human donor in a cohort sampled during active COVID-19.

CDR3 amino acids: CASSFSDRSYGYTF. The CDR3 region has the DNA TGTGCCAGCAGCTTTTCTGACAGGTCCTATGGCTACACCTTC. The V call is TRBV7-2, the J call TRBJ1-2, with a possible D match to TRBD1 (6 bases). The germline V gene encodes CDR1 SGHTA and CDR2 FQGNSA. The CDR3 consists of 14 residues. Trimming left V 3 bases short and J 4 bases short, with 12 bases between. The full variable domain, in which reference TRBV7-2 and TRBJ1-2 provide the parts outside the CDR3, is GAGVSQSPSNKVTEKGKDVELRCDPISGHTALYWYRQSLGQGLEFLIYFQGNSAPDKSGLPSDRFSAERTGGSVSTLTIQRTQQEDSAVYLCASSFSDRSYGYTFGSGTRLTVV.